The sequence of this T cell receptor beta chain was determined in a study of human thymus T cells. Profiling relied on immunoSEQ multiplex PCR, and the TCRdb table lists in-frame clones only, not all of them. The sample holds tens of thousands of clones, 90% to 95% seen once. The TCR comes from a boy younger than two with a congenital heart defect but otherwise immunologically healthy. Sequenced sample: blood.

The CDR3 is CASRDRGLGNEKLFF. The CDR3, as DNA: TGCGCCAGCAGGGACAGGGGGCTGGGTAATGAAAAACTGTTTTTT. This chain uses TRBV10-1 with TRBJ1-4; 11 bases are a match to TRBD1. Germline-derived CDR1 and CDR2 are WNHNN and SYGVQD (reference sequence). The CDR3 contains 15 residues. Germline trimming cut 6 bases from V and 4 bases from J; bases unmatched to any gene: 4.